One and the same sample provided the 7 T cell receptor beta chains below, sequenced in a study of human T cells and chemical hapten exposure. TCRdb re-analysed the RACE reads in MiXCR, keeping a single row per CDR3 protein. This sample has some 30,000 distinct CDR3 sequences, with 5% to 6% found just once. As for time point: patch test 3, about 24 weeks after DPC sensitization. Treatment in this sample: therapeutic diphenylcyclopropenone sensitization with weekly scalp DPC. This sample comprised whole blood, obtained in connection with sensitization to the hapten diphenylcyclopropenone (DPC). The source is a man aged 30 to 39 with alopecia areata. Some clones in this sample may be carry-over from other donors' samples.

The table lists this clonotype with many counts. V gene TRBV11-2 combines with J gene TRBJ2-5, with 7 positions matching TRBD2. The germline CDR1 and CDR2 sequences are SGHAT and FQNNGV. CDR3 length: 14 amino acids. The V segment lost 4 bases and the J segment 5 bases; nucleotides outside the gene matches: 7. CDR3 coding DNA: TGTGCCAGCAGCTCTAGCGGACTCTGGGAGACCCAGTACTTC. It is translated as CASSSSGLWETQYF.

This clonotype was recorded at least ten times. This rearrangement joins TRBV20-1 to TRBJ2-5, with TRBD2 matching 7 bases. The J segment lost 0 bases and the V segment lost 4 bases, leaving 8 bases of the junction unmatched. CDR1 is DFQATT, CDR2 SNEGSKA, per germline (reference sequence). This CDR3 is 15 amino acids long. CDR3 residues: CSATLGGRNQETQYF. Here the CDR3 DNA reads TGCAGTGCTACCCTGGGGGGGAGGAACCAAGAGACCCAGTACTTC.

This clonotype was counted ten times or more. The chain employs TRBV2 and TRBJ2-5; D ambiguous. The CDR3 length is 12 residues. The V gene's germline CDR1 is SNHLY and CDR2 FYNNEI. The V and J ends lost 7 bases and 5 bases respectively, with 11 bases between them. CDR3: CASTSTRETQYF. The CDR3 DNA reads TGTGCCAGCACTTCCACCCGGGAGACCCAGTACTTC. Filled out from reference TRBV2 and TRBJ2-5, the complete variable domain reads EPEVTQTPSHQVTQMGQEVILRCVPISNHLYFYWYRQILGQKVEFLVSFYNNEISEKSEIFDDQFSVERPDGSNFTLKIRSTKLEDSAMYFCASTSTRETQYFGPGTRLLVL.

This clonotype turned up a few times. As DNA, the CDR3 is TGCAGCGTTGACCCCTCTGGAGAGACCCAGTACTTC. This encodes CSVDPSGETQYF. The chain employs TRBV29-1 and TRBJ2-5; D is unclear. CDR1 and CDR2 from the germline V gene are SQVTM and ANQGSEA. The V and J ends lost 3 bases and 4 bases respectively, with 9 bases between them. The CDR3 length is 12 residues.

This clonotype was counted at least ten times. V is TRBV6-5 and J is TRBJ2-3, with 10 positions matching TRBD1. After removal of 6 bases from V and 4 bases from J, the junction contained 1 base not matched to a gene. Germline values: CDR1 MNHEY, CDR2 SVGAGI. There are 13 residues in the CDR3. The CDR3 loop reads CASSGTGADTQYF. CDR3 coding DNA: TGTGCCAGCAGCGGGACAGGGGCAGATACGCAGTATTTT.

This clonotype has a count of ten or more. The rearrangement uses TRBV6-2 or TRBV6-3 and TRBJ2-3; a possible D gene is TRBD1 (6 bases). Trimming left V 6 bases short and J 2 bases short, with 21 bases between. Per germline, CDR1 MNHEY and CDR2 SVGEGT. The CDR3 length is 17 residues. Here the CDR3 DNA reads TGTGCCAGCAGCTCTACACAGGGCGTAGGGTCCACAGATACGCAGTATTTT. Its protein is CASSSTQGVGSTDTQYF.

This clonotype has at least ten counts. CDR3 DNA sequence: TGTGCCAGCAGTTACTCCATTGCCACCGGGGAGCTGTTTTTT. Translating it yields CASSYSIATGELFF. The chain carries TRBV6-5 and TRBJ2-2; D is unresolved. V lost 0 bases and J 4 bases, leaving 6 bases between the germline ends. The length of the CDR3 is 14 residues. Germline-derived CDR1 and CDR2 are MNHEY and SVGAGI.